What follows describes a single T cell receptor (beta chain). Clones were read by immunoSEQ multiplex PCR, and TCRdb kept only the in-frame ones, dropping some. This sample has tens of thousands of clones, with roughly 94% found just once. The sample originates from a study of T cell clonotyping in hematopoietic cell transplantation. The sequence derives from a woman aged 45-65 years in good health. Some clones in this sample may be carry-over from other donors' samples. Sample: peripheral blood mononuclear cells.

In DNA form, the CDR3 reads TGTGCCAGCAGCTGGGGGGGCAGGGTGAACACTGAAGCTTTCTTT. It encodes CASSWGGRVNTEAFF. V usage is TRBV5-4 and J usage is TRBJ1-1; D is perhaps TRBD1 (6 bases). Germline V gene data show CDR1 as SGHNT and CDR2 as YYREEE (reference sequence). Trimming left V 3 bases short and J 0 bases short, with 12 bases between. The CDR3 runs 15 residues.